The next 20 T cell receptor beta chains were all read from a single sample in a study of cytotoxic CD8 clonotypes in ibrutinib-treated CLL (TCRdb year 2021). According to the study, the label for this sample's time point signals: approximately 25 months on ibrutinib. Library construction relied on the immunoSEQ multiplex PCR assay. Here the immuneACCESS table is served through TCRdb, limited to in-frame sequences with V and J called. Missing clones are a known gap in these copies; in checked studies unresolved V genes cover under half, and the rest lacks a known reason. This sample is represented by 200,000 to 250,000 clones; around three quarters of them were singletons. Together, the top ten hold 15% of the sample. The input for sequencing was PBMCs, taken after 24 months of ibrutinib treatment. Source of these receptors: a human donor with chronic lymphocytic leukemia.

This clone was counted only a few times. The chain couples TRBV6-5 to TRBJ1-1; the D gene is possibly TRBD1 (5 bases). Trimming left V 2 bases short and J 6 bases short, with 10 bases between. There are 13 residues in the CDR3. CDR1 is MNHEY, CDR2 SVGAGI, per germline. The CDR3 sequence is CASSYRGSAEAFF. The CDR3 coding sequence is TGTGCCAGCAGTTACAGGGGATCCGCTGAAGCTTTCTTT.

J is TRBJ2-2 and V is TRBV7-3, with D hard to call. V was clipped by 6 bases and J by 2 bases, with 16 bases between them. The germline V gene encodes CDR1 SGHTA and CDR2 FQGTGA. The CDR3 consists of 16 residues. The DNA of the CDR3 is TGTGCCAGCAGTTCCTATATACACGGAAACACCGGGGAGCTGTTTTTT. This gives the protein CASSSYIHGNTGELFF.

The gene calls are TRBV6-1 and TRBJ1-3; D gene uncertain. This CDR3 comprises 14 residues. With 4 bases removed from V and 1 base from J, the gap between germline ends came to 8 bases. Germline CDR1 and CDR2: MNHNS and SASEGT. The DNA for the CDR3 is TGTGCCAGCAGTGTAACAGAATCTGGAAACACCATATATTTT. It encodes CASSVTESGNTIYF.

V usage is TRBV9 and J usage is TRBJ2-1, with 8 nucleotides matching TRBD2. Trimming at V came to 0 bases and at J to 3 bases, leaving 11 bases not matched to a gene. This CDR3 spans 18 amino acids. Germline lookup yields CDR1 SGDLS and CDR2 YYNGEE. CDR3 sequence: CASSVEGSSGRFYNEQFF. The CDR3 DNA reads TGTGCCAGCAGCGTAGAGGGGTCGAGCGGGAGATTCTACAATGAGCAGTTCTTC.

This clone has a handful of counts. The CDR3 region is CSATFGEQYF. The CDR3 DNA reads as TGCAGTGCTACATTTGGCGAGCAGTACTTC. V and J are TRBV20-1 and TRBJ2-7; D remains ambiguous. CDR3 length: 10 amino acids. V was pared by 4 bases and J by 6 bases, with 7 bases between. CDR1 and CDR2 from the germline V gene are DFQATT and SNEGSKA (reference sequence).

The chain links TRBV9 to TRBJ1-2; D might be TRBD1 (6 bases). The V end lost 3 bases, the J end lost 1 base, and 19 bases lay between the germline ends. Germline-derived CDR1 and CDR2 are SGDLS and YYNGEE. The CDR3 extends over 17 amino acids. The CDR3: CASSAQTGTNRNYGYTF. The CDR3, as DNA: TGTGCCAGCAGCGCCCAAACCGGGACAAACCGTAACTATGGCTACACCTTC.

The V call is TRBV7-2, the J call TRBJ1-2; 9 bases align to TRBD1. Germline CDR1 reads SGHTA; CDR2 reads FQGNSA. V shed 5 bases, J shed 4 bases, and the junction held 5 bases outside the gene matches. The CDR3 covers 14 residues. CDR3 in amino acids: CASSTDRGAYGYTF. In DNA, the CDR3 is TGTGCCAGCAGCACGGACAGGGGAGCCTATGGCTACACCTTC.

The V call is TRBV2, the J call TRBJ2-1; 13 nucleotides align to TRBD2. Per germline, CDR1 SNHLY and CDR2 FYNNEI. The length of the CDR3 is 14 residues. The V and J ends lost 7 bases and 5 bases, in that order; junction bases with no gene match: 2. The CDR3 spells CASTGLAGDNEQFF. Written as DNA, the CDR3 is TGTGCCAGCACTGGACTAGCGGGAGACAATGAGCAGTTCTTC.

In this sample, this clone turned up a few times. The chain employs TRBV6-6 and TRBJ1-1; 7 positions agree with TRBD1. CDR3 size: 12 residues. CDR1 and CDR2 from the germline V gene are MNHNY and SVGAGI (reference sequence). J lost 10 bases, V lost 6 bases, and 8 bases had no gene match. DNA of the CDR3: TGTGCCAGCAGGGAGACAGGGAGATTAGCTTTCTTT. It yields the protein CASRETGRLAFF.

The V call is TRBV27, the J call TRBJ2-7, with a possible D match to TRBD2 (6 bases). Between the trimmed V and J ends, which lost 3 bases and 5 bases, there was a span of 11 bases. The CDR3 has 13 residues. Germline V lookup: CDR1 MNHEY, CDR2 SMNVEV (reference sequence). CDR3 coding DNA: TGTGCCAGCAGTTTTTACGGGAGACACGAGCAGTACTTC. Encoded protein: CASSFYGRHEQYF.

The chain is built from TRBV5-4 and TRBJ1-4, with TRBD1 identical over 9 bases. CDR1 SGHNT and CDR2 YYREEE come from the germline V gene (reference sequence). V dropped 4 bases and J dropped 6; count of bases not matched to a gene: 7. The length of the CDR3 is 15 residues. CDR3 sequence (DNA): TGTGCCAGCAGCCTCACCGGGACAGGGTATGAAAAACTGTTTTTT. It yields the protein CASSLTGTGYEKLFF.

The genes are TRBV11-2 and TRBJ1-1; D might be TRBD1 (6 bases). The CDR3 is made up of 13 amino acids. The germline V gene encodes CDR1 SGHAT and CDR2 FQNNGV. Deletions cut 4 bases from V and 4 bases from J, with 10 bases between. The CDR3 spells CASSSQGPTEAFF. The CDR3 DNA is TGTGCCAGCAGCTCACAGGGTCCCACTGAAGCTTTCTTT.

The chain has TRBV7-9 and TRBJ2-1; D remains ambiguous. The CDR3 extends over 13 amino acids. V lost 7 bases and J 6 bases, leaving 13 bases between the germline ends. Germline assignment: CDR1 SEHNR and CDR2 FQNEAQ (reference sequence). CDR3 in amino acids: CASTSNLVNEQFF. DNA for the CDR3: TGTGCCAGCACTTCGAATCTAGTCAATGAGCAGTTCTTC.

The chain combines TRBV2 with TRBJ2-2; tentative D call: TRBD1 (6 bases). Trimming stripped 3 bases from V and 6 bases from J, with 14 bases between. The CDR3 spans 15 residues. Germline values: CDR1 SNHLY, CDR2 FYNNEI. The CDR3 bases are TGTGCCAGCAGTGATGGCAGGGGTTACCCCGGGGAGCTGTTTTTT. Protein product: CASSDGRGYPGELFF.

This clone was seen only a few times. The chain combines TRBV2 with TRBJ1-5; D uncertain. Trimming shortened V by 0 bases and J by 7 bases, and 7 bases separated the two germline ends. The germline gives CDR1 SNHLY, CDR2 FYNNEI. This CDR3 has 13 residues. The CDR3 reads CASSEASWQPQHF. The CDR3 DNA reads TGTGCCAGCAGTGAAGCGAGCTGGCAGCCCCAGCATTTT.

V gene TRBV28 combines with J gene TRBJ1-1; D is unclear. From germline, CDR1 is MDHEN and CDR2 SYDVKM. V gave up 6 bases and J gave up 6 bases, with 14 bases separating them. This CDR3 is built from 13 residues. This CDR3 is CASSPEEDSEAFF. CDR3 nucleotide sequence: TGTGCCAGCAGCCCGGAGGAGGATTCTGAAGCTTTCTTT.

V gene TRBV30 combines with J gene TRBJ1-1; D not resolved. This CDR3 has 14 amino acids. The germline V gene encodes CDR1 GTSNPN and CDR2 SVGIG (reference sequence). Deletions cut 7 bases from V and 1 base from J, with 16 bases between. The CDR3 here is CALIPGSPNTEAFF. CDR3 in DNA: TGTGCCTTGATCCCCGGGAGTCCGAACACTGAAGCTTTCTTT. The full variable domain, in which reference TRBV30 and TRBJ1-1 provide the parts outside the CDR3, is SQTIHQWPATLVQPVGSPLSLECTVEGTSNPNLYWYRQAAGRGLQLLFYSVGIGQISSEVPQNLSASRPQDRQFILSSKKLLLSDSGFYLCALIPGSPNTEAFFGQGTRLTVV.

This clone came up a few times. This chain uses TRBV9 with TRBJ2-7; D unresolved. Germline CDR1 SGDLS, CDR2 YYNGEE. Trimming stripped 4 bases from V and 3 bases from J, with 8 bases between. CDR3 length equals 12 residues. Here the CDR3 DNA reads TGTGCCAGCAGCCCCCCGAGCTACGAGCAGTACTTC. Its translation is CASSPPSYEQYF.

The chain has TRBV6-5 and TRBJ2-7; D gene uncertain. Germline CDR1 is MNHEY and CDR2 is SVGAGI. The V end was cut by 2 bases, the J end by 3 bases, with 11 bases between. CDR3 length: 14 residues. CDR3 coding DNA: TGTGCCAGCAGTTACGCTAACAGTCTCTACGAGCAGTACTTC. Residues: CASSYANSLYEQYF.

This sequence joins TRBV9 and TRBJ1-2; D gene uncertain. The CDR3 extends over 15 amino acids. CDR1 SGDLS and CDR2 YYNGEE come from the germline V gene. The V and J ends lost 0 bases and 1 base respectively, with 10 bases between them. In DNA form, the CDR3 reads TGTGCCAGCAGCGTAGGTCCCGATGATAACTATGGCTACACCTTC. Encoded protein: CASSVGPDDNYGYTF.